These 21 T cell receptor beta chains originate from one sample sequenced in a study of CD8+ T cells in alopecia areata. Extracted RNA was reverse transcribed, and the resulting cDNA served as sequencing template. Repertoires were generated with immunoSEQ multiplex PCR, while TCRdb's copy carries only in-frame clones and drops some. The sample carries 85,000 to 110,000 clones, roughly 50% recorded once. Sequencing was performed on CD4+ T cells sorted from blood. These receptors came from a human donor in good health.

The rearrangement links TRBV11-2 to TRBJ2-5; 7 nucleotides align to TRBD2. With V trimmed by 5 bases and J by 0 bases, 9 bases remained unmatched. Germline values: CDR1 SGHAT, CDR2 FQNNGV. There are 16 residues in the CDR3. This chain's CDR3 is CASSPGASGNQETQYF. CDR3 nucleotide sequence: TGTGCCAGCAGCCCAGGCGCTAGCGGAAACCAAGAGACCCAGTACTTC.

The gene calls are TRBV30 and TRBJ1-2; D unclear. The V gene's germline CDR1 is GTSNPN and CDR2 SVGIG (reference sequence). The germline V and J ends were trimmed by 3 bases and 5 bases, with 7 bases remaining between them. CDR3 length: 11 residues. The CDR3 loop reads CAWSLTYGYTF. The CDR3 nucleotides read TGTGCCTGGAGCCTAACTTATGGCTACACCTTC.

The chain couples TRBV6-6 to TRBJ1-1; perhaps TRBD1 as D (6 bases). This CDR3 is built from 15 residues. Germline CDR1 reads MNHNY; CDR2 reads SVGAGI (reference sequence). With 2 bases removed from V and 1 base from J, the gap between germline ends came to 11 bases. The CDR3 loop is CASSYIRGGNTEAFF. CDR3 in DNA: TGTGCCAGCAGTTACATTAGGGGGGGGAACACTGAAGCTTTCTTT.

Of note for this clone: Distinct nucleotide sequences in the sample also encode this CDR3. The chain has TRBV5-6 and TRBJ2-5; D is uncertain. The CDR3 consists of 11 residues. Trimming shortened V by 0 bases and J by 3 bases, and 0 bases separated the two germline ends. Per the germline V gene, CDR1 is SGHDT and CDR2 is YYEEEE. CDR3 region: CASSLEETQYF. The CDR3 region has the DNA TGTGCCAGCAGCTTGGAAGAGACCCAGTACTTC. Supplemented by reference TRBV5-6 and TRBJ2-5, the full variable domain reads DAGVTQSPTHLIKTRGQQVTLRCSPKSGHDTVSWYQQALGQGPQFIFQYYEEEERQRGNFPDRFSGHQFPNYSSELNVNALLLGDSALYLCASSLEETQYFGPGTRLLVL.

This sequence joins TRBV30 and TRBJ1-6, with D perhaps matching TRBD1 (6 bases). The CDR3 is 14 amino acids. Trimming left V 0 bases short and J 9 bases short, with 12 bases between. Germline CDR1 and CDR2: GTSNPN and SVGIG (reference sequence). CDR3 sequence reads: CAWSVQQGGSPLHF. In nucleotides, the CDR3 is TGTGCCTGGAGTGTACAACAGGGAGGTTCACCCCTCCACTTT.

This chain uses TRBV29-1 with TRBJ1-1; D uncertain. V lost 6 bases and J lost 7, with 9 bases in between. This CDR3 comprises 10 residues. The germline gives CDR1 SQVTM, CDR2 ANQGSEA. This CDR3 reads CSVHTIEAFF. In nucleotides, the CDR3 is TGCAGCGTCCACACCATTGAAGCTTTCTTT.

The chain has TRBV30 and TRBJ2-1; D call uncertain. CDR1 and CDR2 from the germline V gene are GTSNPN and SVGIG (reference sequence). The CDR3 consists of 14 residues. V lost 3 bases and J 0 bases, leaving 9 bases between the germline ends. CDR3 DNA: TGTGCCTGGAGAGCCAGTTACTCCTACAATGAGCAGTTCTTC. It specifies CAWRASYSYNEQFF.

The chain links TRBV7-9 to TRBJ2-4, with a weak D call TRBD1 (6 bases). The CDR3 covers 15 residues. Trimming cost V 2 bases and J 9 bases, with 17 bases left between them. Germline loops: CDR1 SEHNR, CDR2 FQNEAQ (reference sequence). In DNA form, the CDR3 reads TGTGCCAGCAGCTTATCGGCGGGCAGCAGGGGCATTCAGTACTTC. Encoded protein: CASSLSAGSRGIQYF.

This clone appeared a few times. The rearrangement links TRBV5-1 to TRBJ1-1, with a weak D call TRBD1 (5 bases). V lost 3 bases and J lost 0, with 27 bases in between. Looked up from germline, CDR1 is SGHRS and CDR2 is YFSETQ. CDR3 length equals 20 residues. The CDR3 loop reads CASSSGRLPRSTAMNTEAFF. The DNA of the CDR3 is TGCGCCAGCAGCTCCGGCAGGCTTCCACGCTCGACAGCCATGAACACTGAAGCTTTCTTT.

The rearrangement uses TRBV25-1 and TRBJ2-7, with D unresolved. The germline V gene has CDR1 MGHDK and CDR2 SYGVNS. V lost 5 bases and J 7 bases, leaving 15 bases between the germline ends. This CDR3 spans 13 amino acids. DNA of the CDR3: TGTGCCAGCAGTTCCGAATCTAATTGGGAGCAGTACTTC. It specifies CASSSESNWEQYF.

The V gene is TRBV20-1, the J gene TRBJ2-5; TRBD1 is a possible D gene (5 bases). Trimming took off 5 bases at V and 5 bases at J, with 9 bases between the two ends. This CDR3 spans 11 amino acids. Germline CDR1 and CDR2: DFQATT and SNEGSKA (reference sequence). DNA of the CDR3: TGCAGTGCTCCTAAGGGGGAGACCCAGTACTTC. Encoded protein: CSAPKGETQYF.

The chain has TRBV30 and TRBJ1-1, with unresolved D. V was cut by 3 bases and J by 0 bases, with 8 bases left in between. The CDR3 consists of 13 residues. Germline CDR1 is GTSNPN and CDR2 is SVGIG (reference sequence). CDR3 residues: CAWRFTLNTEAFF. The DNA of the CDR3 is TGTGCCTGGAGATTCACTCTGAACACTGAAGCTTTCTTT.

V and J are TRBV6-5 and TRBJ1-1; the D is unclear. The CDR3 sequence is 15 residues long. CDR1 is MNHEY, CDR2 SVGAGI, per germline. The germline V and J ends were trimmed by 0 bases and 4 bases, with 12 bases remaining between them. The CDR3 region has the DNA TGTGCCAGCAGTTACTCGTCCGGGGTCGGCACTGAAGCTTTCTTT. As protein: CASSYSSGVGTEAFF.

The gene calls are TRBV30 and TRBJ1-2, with TRBD1 identical over 10 bases. CDR3 size: 15 residues. The germline CDR1 and CDR2 sequences are GTSNPN and SVGIG (reference sequence). With V trimmed by 1 base and J by 5 bases, 7 bases remained unmatched. The CDR3 DNA is TGTGCCTGGAGTGGACAGGGGGCTACCTGGTATGGCTACACCTTC. Translating it yields CAWSGQGATWYGYTF.

This clone was observed a single time. This chain links TRBV6-5 with TRBJ2-5; D uncertain. The V gene lost 1 base and the J gene lost 4 bases, with 10 bases spanning the gap. CDR3 length: 14 amino acids. The germline CDR1 and CDR2 sequences are MNHEY and SVGAGI. The CDR3 is CASSYYPPLETQYF. Here the CDR3 DNA reads TGTGCCAGCAGTTACTATCCCCCTTTAGAGACCCAGTACTTC.

The table lists this clone with a few counts. The chain combines TRBV19 with TRBJ1-4; no reliable D call. V was trimmed by 8 bases and J by 7 bases, leaving 5 bases between them. In germline, CDR1 is LNHDA, CDR2 SQIVND (reference sequence). CDR3 length equals 10 residues. CDR3 DNA sequence: TGTGCCAGTTCCGGTGAAAAACTGTTTTTT. Protein: CASSGEKLFF.

V gene TRBV5-1 combines with J gene TRBJ1-1; D uncertain. CDR3 length: 11 amino acids. The V end lost 6 bases, the J end lost 3 bases, and 6 bases lay between the germline ends. Germline CDR1 reads SGHRS; CDR2 reads YFSETQ. CDR3 region: CASKIDTEAFF. DNA for the CDR3: TGCGCCAGCAAAATCGACACTGAAGCTTTCTTT.

This clone has a handful of counts. The chain links TRBV7-2 to TRBJ2-1, with D unclear. Per germline, CDR1 SGHTA and CDR2 FQGNSA. V was cut by 2 bases and J by 8 bases, with 10 bases left in between. This CDR3 is built from 13 residues. As DNA, the CDR3 is TGTGCCAGCAGCTTATTGGGTGCTCATGAGCAGTTCTTC. Translating gives CASSLLGAHEQFF.

The chain carries TRBV5-1 and TRBJ2-3; 7 bases fit TRBD1. The CDR3 has 15 residues. Trimming cost V 4 bases and J 2 bases; bases outside gene matches: 7. Germline CDR1 reads SGHRS; CDR2 reads YFSETQ. DNA for the CDR3: TGCGCCAGCAGCGTATGGGGACAGAACACAGATACGCAGTATTTT. Amino acids: CASSVWGQNTDTQYF.

This clone was counted only a few times. The chain recombines TRBV29-1 with TRBJ2-3; TRBD2 is a possible D gene (6 bases). The CDR3 totals 14 residues. CDR1 is SQVTM, CDR2 ANQGSEA, per germline. With 4 bases removed from V and 5 bases from J, the gap between germline ends came to 16 bases. CDR3 protein: CSVVGGSYKDTQYF. CDR3 coding DNA: TGCAGCGTTGTTGGGGGGTCGTACAAAGATACGCAGTATTTT.

This clone was detected only once. V gene TRBV9 combines with J gene TRBJ2-7, with D possibly matching TRBD1 (6 bases). Trimming pared 3 bases from V and 5 bases from J, leaving 15 bases between. This CDR3 has 14 amino acids. Germline assignment: CDR1 SGDLS and CDR2 YYNGEE. In DNA, the CDR3 is TGTGCCAGCAGCGCTACAGGGAATACCCACGAGCAGTACTTC. It specifies CASSATGNTHEQYF.